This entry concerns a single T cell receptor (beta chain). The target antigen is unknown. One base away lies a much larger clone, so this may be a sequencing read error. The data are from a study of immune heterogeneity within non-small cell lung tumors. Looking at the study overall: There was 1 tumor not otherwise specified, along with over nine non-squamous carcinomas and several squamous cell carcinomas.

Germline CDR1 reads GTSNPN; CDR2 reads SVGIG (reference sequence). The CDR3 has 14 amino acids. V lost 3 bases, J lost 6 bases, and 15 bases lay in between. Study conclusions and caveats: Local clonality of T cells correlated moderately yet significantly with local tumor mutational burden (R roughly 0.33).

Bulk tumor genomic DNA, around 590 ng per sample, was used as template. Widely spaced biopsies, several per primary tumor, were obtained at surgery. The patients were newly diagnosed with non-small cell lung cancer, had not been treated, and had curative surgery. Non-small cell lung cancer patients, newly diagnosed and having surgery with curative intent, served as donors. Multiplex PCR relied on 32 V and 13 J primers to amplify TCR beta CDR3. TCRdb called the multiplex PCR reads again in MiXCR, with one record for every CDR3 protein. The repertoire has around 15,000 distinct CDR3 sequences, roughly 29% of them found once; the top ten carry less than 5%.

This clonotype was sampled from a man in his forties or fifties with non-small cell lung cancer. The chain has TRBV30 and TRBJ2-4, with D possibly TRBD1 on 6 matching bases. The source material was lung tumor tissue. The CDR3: CAWSVTGWRNIQYF. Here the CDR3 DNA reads TGTGCCTGGAGCGTGACAGGATGGAGAAACATTCAGTACTTC. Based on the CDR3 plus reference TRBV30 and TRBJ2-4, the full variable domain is SQTIHQWPATLVQPVGSPLSLECTVEGTSNPNLYWYRQAAGRGLQLLFYSVGIGQISSEVPQNLSASRPQDRQFILSSKKLLLSDSGFYLCAWSVTGWRNIQYFGAGTRLSVL.